This TCR beta chain was obtained from a study of tissue T cells after allogeneic stem cell transplantation. Whole-study context: Viable blood and marrow gave sorted CD3+ T cells if numbers allowed.

CDR3 sequences, V/J genes, frequencies and template counts came from survey-depth TCRbeta sequencing. The protocol was immunoSEQ multiplex PCR, while the TCRdb copy is restricted to in-frame clones and leaves out a portion. The top ten hold 3.8% of the sample, which has tens of thousands of clones, approximately 92% seen once. Trimming left V 1 base short and J 8 bases short, with 14 bases between. There are 14 residues in the CDR3. CDR1 and CDR2 from the germline V gene are LGHNA and YSLEER. Overall study findings and caveats: Limitations included a small, clinically heterogeneous cohort and limited sampling depth. Motif-based clustering found tissue-specific repertoire signatures shared across patients, though few clones were shared.

About this clone itself: Its antigen is currently unknown.

The sample here was blood, taken before transplantation. This chain uses TRBV4-3 with TRBJ1-2; D not resolved. The TCR originated in a woman aged 40-69 years who later had graft-versus-host disease after an allogeneic stem cell transplant. CDR3 residues: CASSQGPGTVGYTF. CDR3 bases: TGCGCCAGCAGCCAAGGTCCCGGAACCGTGGGCTACACCTTC.